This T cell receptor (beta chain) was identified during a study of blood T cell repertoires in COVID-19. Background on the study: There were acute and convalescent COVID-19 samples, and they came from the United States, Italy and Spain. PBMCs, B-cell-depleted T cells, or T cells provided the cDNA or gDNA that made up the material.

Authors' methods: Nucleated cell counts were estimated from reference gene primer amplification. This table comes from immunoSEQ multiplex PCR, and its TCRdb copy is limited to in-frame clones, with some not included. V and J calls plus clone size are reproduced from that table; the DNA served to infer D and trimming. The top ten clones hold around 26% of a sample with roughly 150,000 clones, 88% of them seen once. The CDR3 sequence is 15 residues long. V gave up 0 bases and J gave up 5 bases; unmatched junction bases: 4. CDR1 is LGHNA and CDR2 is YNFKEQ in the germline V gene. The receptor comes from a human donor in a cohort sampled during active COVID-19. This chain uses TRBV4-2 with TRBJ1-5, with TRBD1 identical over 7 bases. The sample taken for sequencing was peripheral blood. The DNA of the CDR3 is TGTGCCAGCAGCCAAGATTGGGACAGCTATCAGCCCCAGCATTTT. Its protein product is CASSQDWDSYQPQHF.